This T cell receptor (beta chain) was profiled in a study of human T cells and chemical hapten exposure. Study-wide background: 0.01% DPC was applied to the upper back in patch tests, which were read at 6 days. Overall study findings and caveats: With DPC sensitization, TCRs exceeding 1 in 1000 frequency showed no change. The study found expanded TCRs formed significantly more large CDR3 similarity clusters than controls.

V lost 1 base to trimming and J lost 3 bases, with 13 bases between them. This CDR3 spans 15 amino acids. The germline CDR1 and CDR2 sequences are SGHTA and FQGNSA. TCRdb fed the RACE reads into MiXCR, producing one record per CDR3 protein. This sample has 100,000 to 120,000 distinct CDR3 sequences, with less than 40% found just once. This clonotype was found a few times. Its target is unknown. Time point of the sample: patch test 3, about 24 weeks after DPC sensitization. The treatment is: therapeutic diphenylcyclopropenone sensitization with weekly scalp DPC. Donation of samples came from alopecia patients who were 18 to 70 years old and suitable for DPC.

V is TRBV7-2 and J is TRBJ2-7; D call uncertain. The source material was whole blood, sampled in connection with sensitization to the hapten diphenylcyclopropenone (DPC). This receptor was taken from a man aged 40-49 years with alopecia areata. Some clones in this sample may be carry-over from other donors' samples. CDR3 amino acids: CASSLGGRLDYEQYV. The CDR3 DNA is TGTGCCAGCAGCTTAGGCGGCAGGTTAGACTACGAGCAGTACGTC.